The 12 T cell receptor beta chains given below trace back to one sample, sequenced in a study of blood T cell repertoires in COVID-19 (dated by TCRdb to between 2020 and 2021). Libraries were built with the immunoSEQ multiplex PCR assay. TCRdb took over this immuneACCESS table, retaining in-frame rearrangements with V and J assigned. Such tables are incomplete; in checked studies, under half of the missing clones stem from an unresolved V gene, and the remainder is unexplained. The sample table contains around 190,000 clones; only one count was recorded for about 88% of them. About a sixth of the sample rests with the top ten. The sample consisted of peripheral blood. Receptor source: a middle-aged man with COVID-19, enrolled during active disease.

The CDR3 here is CAISESLIAGVNYEQYF. In DNA form, the CDR3 reads TGTGCCATCAGTGAGTCCTTAATTGCGGGAGTGAACTACGAGCAGTACTTC. This chain connects TRBV10-3 to TRBJ2-7; 7 positions match TRBD2. This CDR3 is 17 amino acids long. In germline, CDR1 is ENHRY, CDR2 SYGVKD. V lost 0 bases, J lost 3 bases, and 11 bases stayed unmatched.

This clone occurred a few times. J is TRBJ2-6 and V is TRBV28; a weak D match, TRBD1 (6 bases). This CDR3 spans 17 amino acids. Germline-derived CDR1 and CDR2 are MDHEN and SYDVKM. Trimming removed 5 bases at V and 0 bases at J, with 14 bases between. The CDR3 DNA reads TGTGCCAGCAGTCCCCGGGACATCGCCTCTGGGGCCAACGTCCTGACTTTC. Its translation: CASSPRDIASGANVLTF.

CDR3 sequence (DNA): TGTGCCAGCAGCTTAGTCTTGGGGGGAGAGACCCAGTACTTC. This translates into CASSLVLGGETQYF. This chain links TRBV11-2 with TRBJ2-5; possibly TRBD2 for D (6 bases). The CDR3 sequence is 14 residues long. V lost 1 base to trimming and J lost 4 bases, with 10 bases between them. The germline V gene encodes CDR1 SGHAT and CDR2 FQNNGV.

In this sample, this clone turned up once. This rearrangement joins TRBV5-4 to TRBJ2-7; D may be TRBD1 (5 bases). The CDR3 consists of 13 residues. V was trimmed by 4 bases and J by 9 bases, leaving 17 bases between them. Per germline, CDR1 SGHNT and CDR2 YYREEE (reference sequence). The CDR3 nucleotides read TGTGCCAGCAGCCCCGTACAGGATTCACGGCAGTACTTC. Translating it yields CASSPVQDSRQYF.

This clone came up a few times. This chain joins TRBV6-2 or TRBV6-3 and TRBJ2-3, with D perhaps matching TRBD2 (5 bases). The CDR3 is made up of 15 amino acids. Trimming cost V 2 bases and J 6 bases, with 15 bases left between them. In germline, CDR1 is MNHEY, CDR2 SVGEGT. The CDR3 loop reads CASSYQAGSWDTQYF. CDR3 DNA sequence: TGTGCCAGCAGTTACCAGGCGGGTTCTTGGGATACGCAGTATTTT.

The chain joins TRBV4-2 to TRBJ2-1; 10 nucleotides align to TRBD1. Germline lookup yields CDR1 LGHNA and CDR2 YNFKEQ. This CDR3 is built from 15 residues. Losses at the gene ends were 4 bases for V and 3 bases for J; bases not matched to a gene: 3. The CDR3 DNA is TGTGCCAGCAGCCCCTGGACAGGGGGCTACAATGAGCAGTTCTTC. Protein product: CASSPWTGGYNEQFF.

The gene calls are TRBV9 and TRBJ2-3, with 7 bases fitting TRBD2. The CDR3 is 15 amino acids. V trimming: 2 bases; J trimming: 4 bases; junction bases outside the gene matches: 7. Germline-derived CDR1 and CDR2 are SGDLS and YYNGEE. CDR3 nucleotides: TGTGCCAGCAGCGTCGCGGGAGCGGGGCCAGATACGCAGTATTTT. Translation gives CASSVAGAGPDTQYF.

Only one count was recorded for this clone. The chain combines TRBV4-1 with TRBJ2-3; 7 nucleotides agree with TRBD1. V shed 3 bases and J 2 bases; nucleotides not matched to a gene: 11. Germline V gene sequence: CDR1 MGHRA, CDR2 YSYEKL. The CDR3 totals 17 residues. The CDR3: CASSQLGRDRNTDTQYF. For the CDR3, the DNA is TGCGCCAGCAGCCAGCTGGGCCGGGACAGAAACACAGATACGCAGTATTTT.

The chain carries TRBV11-2 and TRBJ2-4, with TRBD2 matching over 14 bases. With 4 bases clipped from V and 12 bases from J, the junction kept 5 bases outside the gene matches. The length of the CDR3 is 14 residues. Germline V gene lookup returns CDR1 SGHAT and CDR2 FQNNGV. The CDR3 DNA sequence: TGTGCCAGCAGCTCCTCGGGACTAGCGGGAGATCAGTACTTC. It codes for CASSSSGLAGDQYF.

The gene calls are TRBV19 and TRBJ2-3, with D maybe TRBD1 (6 bases). V lost 3 bases, J lost 4 bases, and 17 bases lay in between. The CDR3 length is 16 residues. CDR1 is LNHDA and CDR2 is SQIVND in the germline V gene (reference sequence). In DNA form, the CDR3 reads TGTGCCAGTAGTATTAGCCCTAAACAGGGTGCAGATACGCAGTATTTT. Protein product: CASSISPKQGADTQYF.

This chain joins TRBV19 and TRBJ2-1; D ambiguous. Germline V gives CDR1 LNHDA, CDR2 SQIVND (reference sequence). Trimming took 3 bases from V and 7 from J, leaving 10 bases between them. The length of the CDR3 is 13 residues. CDR3 sequence reads: CASSISFPNEQFF. The CDR3 nucleotides are TGTGCCAGTAGTATTAGTTTCCCTAATGAGCAGTTCTTC.

The chain combines TRBV6-6 with TRBJ1-5; 9 bases agree with TRBD1. The CDR3 covers 15 residues. The V and J ends lost 6 bases and 1 base, in that order; junction bases with no gene match: 4. CDR1 and CDR2 (germline): MNHNY, SVGAGI (reference sequence). The CDR3 coding sequence is TGTGCCAGCAGCATCGGACAGGGGAGCAATCAGCCCCAGCATTTT. Amino acids: CASSIGQGSNQPQHF.